This T cell receptor (beta chain) was sequenced during a study of identical twins. This clonotype was seen a few times. This CDR3 contains 12 residues. Germline-derived CDR1 and CDR2 are SQVTM and ANQGSEA. Trimming pared 6 bases from V and 3 bases from J, leaving 11 bases between. TCRdb analysed the 5' RACE reads with MiXCR anew, one entry per CDR3 protein. Among roughly 480,000 distinct CDR3 sequences, 20% to 25% were seen once, and the ten largest hold 2.9%. The sample was also linked to a second study, of T cells expressing NK-cell markers. That study adds: The TCR beta repertoires were obtained from sorted CD3+CD56+NKG2C+, CD3+CD56+NKG2C- and CD3+CD56-NKG2C+ T cells. The authors applied an anti-gamma-delta TCR antibody in several experiments, and it restricted sorting to alpha-beta TCR T cells. As a fraction of CD8+ T cells, dominant NKG2C+ clonotypes reached about 1.0-8% in roughly 6 donors. One observes that, in several donors, these clonotypes were also the leading ones within the CD3+CD56-NKG2C+ fraction.

This TCR came from a woman between 18 and 30 years old in good health. The chain recombines TRBV29-1 with TRBJ1-1; D may be TRBD1 (6 bases). The sample consisted of CD4+ T cells sorted from blood. The CDR3, as DNA: TGCAGCGTCCAACAGGGATACACTGAAGCTTTCTTT. Amino acid sequence: CSVQQGYTEAFF.